This T cell receptor beta chain appears in the sequencing data of a study of blood T cells in healthy people across ages. The CDR3 loop spans 14 amino acids. J gave up 0 bases and V 3 bases, and 2 bases lay outside the gene matches. Germline CDR1 reads MDHEN; CDR2 reads SYDVKM. Together with a sample-barcoded 5' primer, a J-beta primer mix was included in a second PCR lasting about 7 to 12 cycles. Through a template-switch adaptor with 12 random nucleotides, each cDNA molecule received a tag. A single record per CDR3 protein comes from TCRdb applying MiXCR to the 5' RACE reads. Found here are hundreds of thousands of distinct CDR3 sequences, approximately 25% of them singletons; the top ten hold around 10%. This clonotype was counted at least ten times. This same sample was also part of a study on T cells of mothers and their children. That report notes: The yield was over 8 million TCR beta CDR3 reads from each mother and around 2.9 million from each child.

What was sequenced was blood. The sequence came from a boy younger than 18 in good health. V is TRBV28 and J is TRBJ2-7; 7 bases fit TRBD1. In DNA, the CDR3 is TGTGCCAGCAGTTTGGGACAGAACTCCTACGAGCAGTACTTC. It encodes CASSLGQNSYEQYF.